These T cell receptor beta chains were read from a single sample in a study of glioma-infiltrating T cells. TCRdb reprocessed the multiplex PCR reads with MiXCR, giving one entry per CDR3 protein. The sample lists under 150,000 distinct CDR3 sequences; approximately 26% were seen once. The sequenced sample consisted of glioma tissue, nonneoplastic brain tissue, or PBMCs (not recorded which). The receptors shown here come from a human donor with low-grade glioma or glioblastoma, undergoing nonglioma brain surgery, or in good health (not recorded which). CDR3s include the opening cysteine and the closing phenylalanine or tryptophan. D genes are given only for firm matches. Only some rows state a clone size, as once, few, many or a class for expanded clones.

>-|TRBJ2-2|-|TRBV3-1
TGTGCCAGCAGCCTGGGCAGCACCGGGGAGCTGTTTTTT
CASSLGSTGELFF
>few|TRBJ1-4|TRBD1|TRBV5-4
TGTGCCAGCAGCCCGGGACAGACCGACAATGAAAAACTGTTTTTT
CASSPGQTDNEKLFF
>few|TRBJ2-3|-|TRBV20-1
TGCAGTGCTGAGACGCAGAGAAGCACAGATACGCAGTATTTT
CSAETQRSTDTQYF
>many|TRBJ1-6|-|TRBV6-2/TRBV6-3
TGTGCCAGCAGTTACTCAGCCGGGACGCTGAATTCACCCCTCCACTTT
CASSYSAGTLNSPLHF
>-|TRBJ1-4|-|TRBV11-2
TGTGCCAGCAGCTTTAATGAAAAACTGTTTTTT
CASSFNEKLFF
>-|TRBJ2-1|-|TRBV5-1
TGCGCCAGCAGCTGGGCCCCCCAGGATGAGCAGTTCTTC
CASSWAPQDEQFF
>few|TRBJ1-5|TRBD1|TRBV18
TGTGCCAGCTCTCCGACAGGGGGTGTTACTCAGCCCCAGCATTTT
CASSPTGGVTQPQHF
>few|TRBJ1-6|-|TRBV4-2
TGTGCCAGCAGCCAAGATTCGGGCAGGGGTAGGAATTCACCCCTCCACTTT
CASSQDSGRGRNSPLHF
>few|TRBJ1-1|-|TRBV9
TGTGCCAGCAGCTCGCGGGACTTTAACACTGAAGCTTTCTTT
CASSSRDFNTEAFF
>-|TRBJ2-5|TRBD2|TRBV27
TGTGCCAGCACCCGTAGCGGGGGGGCCGGAAAGACCCAGTACTTC
CASTRSGGAGKTQYF
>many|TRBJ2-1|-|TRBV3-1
TGTGCCAGCAGCCTCGCGTGGAGCTCCTACAATGAGCAGTTCTTC
CASSLAWSSYNEQFF
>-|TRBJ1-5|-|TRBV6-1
TGTGCCAGCAGCCCGACAGTTTATAGCAATCAGCCCCAGCATTTT
CASSPTVYSNQPQHF
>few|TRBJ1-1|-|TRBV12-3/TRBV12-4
TGTGCCAGCAGTGACAACAGGGTTGCTGAAGCTTTCTTT
CASSDNRVAEAFF
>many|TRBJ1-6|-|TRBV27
TGTGCCAGCAGAGGGGGGGGCGGGGTCCCCTATAATTCACCCCTCCACTTT
CASRGGGGVPYNSPLHF
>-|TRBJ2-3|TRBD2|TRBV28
TGTGCCAGCAGTTTATCCGCAGCGGGGGGGCGGAATACGCAGTATTTT
CASSLSAAGGRNTQYF
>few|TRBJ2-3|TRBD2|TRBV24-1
TGTGCCACCAGTGAAAAAAGCGGGGGCGCAGATACGCAGTATTTT
CATSEKSGGADTQYF
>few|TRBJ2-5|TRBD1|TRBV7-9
TGTGCCAGCAGCCGCAGACAGGGCCGGGAGACCCAGTACTTC
CASSRRQGRETQYF
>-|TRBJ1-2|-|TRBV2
TGTGCCATCAACTTTATACGGCAGGCCCACTATGGCTACACCTTC
CAINFIRQAHYGYTF
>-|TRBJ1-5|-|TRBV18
TGTGCCAGCTCACCACCAATGCCAAACCCCAATCAGCCCCAGCATTTT
CASSPPMPNPNQPQHF
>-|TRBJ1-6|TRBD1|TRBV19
TGTGCCAGTAGTACCGGGACAGCCGATAATTCACCCCTCCACTTT
CASSTGTADNSPLHF
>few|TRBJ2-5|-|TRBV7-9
TGTGCCAGCAGCTTAGCCGGTCGGAAAGAGACCCAGTACTTC
CASSLAGRKETQYF
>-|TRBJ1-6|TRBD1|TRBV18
TGTGCCAGCTCCGCCGGCGGCGACAGGGCTAATTCACCCCTCCACTTT
CASSAGGDRANSPLHF
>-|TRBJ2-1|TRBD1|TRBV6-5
TGTGCCAGCAGTGGGGGACAGGGGGAGTTCTTC
CASSGGQGEFF
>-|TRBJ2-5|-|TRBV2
TGTGCCAGCAAGCAGCGCCTCCAAGAGACCCAGTACTTC
CASKQRLQETQYF
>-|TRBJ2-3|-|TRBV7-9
TGTGCCAGCAGCCCGACTCCCACCGGAGATACGCAGTATTTT
CASSPTPTGDTQYF
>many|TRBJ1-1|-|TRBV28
TGTGCCAGCAGGCTAGCGAACACTGAAGCTTTCTTT
CASRLANTEAFF
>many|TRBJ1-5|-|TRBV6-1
TGTGCCAGCAGTGATTTTTCCCGCAATCAGCCCCAGCATTTT
CASSDFSRNQPQHF
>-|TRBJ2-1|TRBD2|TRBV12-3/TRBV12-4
TGTGCCAGCAGTTTTCGAGGACTAGCGGCTTACAATGAGCAGTTCTTC
CASSFRGLAAYNEQFF
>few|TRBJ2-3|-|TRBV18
TGTGCCAGCACCCAAGTCGGCAGGGGCACAGATACGCAGTATTTT
CASTQVGRGTDTQYF
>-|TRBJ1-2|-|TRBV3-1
TGTGCCAGCAACTCCGGGACAAGCTATGGCTACACCTTC
CASNSGTSYGYTF
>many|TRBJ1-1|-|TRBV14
TGTGCCAGCAGCCACGGGACCTTGAACACTGAAGCTTTCTTT
CASSHGTLNTEAFF
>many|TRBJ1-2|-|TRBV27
TGTGCCAGCAGTTTGGGAGCTAACTATGGCTACACCTTC
CASSLGANYGYTF
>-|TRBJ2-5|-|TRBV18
TGTGCCAGCTCACCACCGATCTCAGCACAAGAGACCCAGTACTTC
CASSPPISAQETQYF